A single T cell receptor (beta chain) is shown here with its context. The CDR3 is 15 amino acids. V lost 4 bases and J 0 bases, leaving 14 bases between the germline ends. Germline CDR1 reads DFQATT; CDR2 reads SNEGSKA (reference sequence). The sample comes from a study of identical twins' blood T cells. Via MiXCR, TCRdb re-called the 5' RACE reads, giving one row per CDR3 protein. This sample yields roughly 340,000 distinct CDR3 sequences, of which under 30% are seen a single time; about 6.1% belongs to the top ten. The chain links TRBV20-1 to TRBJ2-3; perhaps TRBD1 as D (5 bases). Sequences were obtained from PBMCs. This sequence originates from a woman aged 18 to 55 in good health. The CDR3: CSATTGRDSTDTQYF. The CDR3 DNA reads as TGCAGTGCTACCACCGGCAGGGATAGCACAGATACGCAGTATTTT.